The 16 T cell receptor beta chains reported below all come from one sample, sequenced in a study of CD8+CD57+ T cells in acquired aplastic anemia. The study profiled TCR beta VDJ and CDR3 using genomic DNA as template. TCRdb re-derived calls from the reads in MiXCR, one entry per CDR3 protein. The profile shows about 54,000 distinct CDR3 sequences, around 50% of them singletons. The patients chosen for sequencing had shown expansion of CD8+CD57+ cells (detected by flow cytometry). The sequenced sample consisted of sorted CD4+, CD8+, or CD8+CD57+ T cells (not recorded which) from PBMCs. The receptors come from a human donor with aplastic anemia.

This clonotype appeared many times. The chain carries TRBV4-1 and TRBJ2-4; D gene uncertain. Germline V gives CDR1 MGHRA, CDR2 YSYEKL. V dropped 1 base and J dropped 10 bases, with 17 bases sitting between them. CDR3 size: 15 residues. CDR3 DNA: TGCGCCAGCAGCCAAGCGAACACCCTTTTGCGAATTCAGTACTTC. Translating it yields CASSQANTLLRIQYF.

This clonotype was counted many times. This chain links TRBV12-3 or TRBV12-4 with TRBJ2-3; TRBD2 agrees at 9 bases. CDR3 length: 15 amino acids. The V and J ends lost 5 bases and 9 bases, in that order; junction bases with no gene match: 12. CDR3 DNA sequence: TGTGCCAGCAGTGCCGAGCGGGGGGCCCTTGGGACGCAGTATTTT. Its protein product is CASSAERGALGTQYF.

Of note for this clonotype: This is likely a read error, given that the CDR3 carries no conserved phenylalanine or tryptophan at its end. The CDR3 region has the DNA TGCGCCATCAGTGAGAGGGGGGGCGCATTTGGCTACACCCTC. It codes for CAISERGGAFGYTL. The chain has TRBV10-3 and TRBJ1-2; D is perhaps TRBD1 (6 bases). The CDR3 sequence is 14 residues long. The germline gives CDR1 ENHRY, CDR2 SYGVKD.

The J gene is TRBJ1-1, the V gene TRBV2; TRBD1 agrees at 12 bases. Germline CDR1 SNHLY, CDR2 FYNNEI. The CDR3 length is 15 residues. V lost 5 bases to trimming and J lost 6 bases; unmatched junction nucleotides: 7. CDR3 nucleotide sequence: TGTGCCAGCAGTCTCCGGGGACAGGGGGCTTCTGAAGCTTTCTTT. The encoded protein is CASSLRGQGASEAFF.

The gene calls are TRBV5-1 and TRBJ2-1; 14 bases line up with TRBD2. CDR1 SGHRS and CDR2 YFSETQ come from the germline V gene. The CDR3 has 15 residues. J gave up 10 bases and V 2 bases, and 5 bases lay outside the gene matches. This chain's CDR3 is CASSLSGLAGEEQFF. CDR3 nucleotides: TGCGCCAGCAGCTTATCGGGACTAGCGGGAGAGGAGCAGTTCTTC.

The chain uses TRBV24-1 and TRBJ1-1; 9 bases map to TRBD1. CDR3 length: 14 residues. Germline CDR1 reads KGHDR; CDR2 reads SFDVKD. Trimming at V came to 2 bases and at J to 11 bases, leaving 8 bases not matched to a gene. DNA of the CDR3: TGTGCCACCAGTGATTCCGGGACAGGGACGGTCGCTTTCTTT. This sequence encodes CATSDSGTGTVAFF.

CDR3: CATSPGQDSGANVLTF. CDR3 nucleotide sequence: TGTGCCACCAGCCCGGGACAGGATTCTGGGGCCAACGTCCTGACTTTC. The chain uses TRBV15 and TRBJ2-6, with 8 bases lining up with TRBD1. This CDR3 comprises 16 residues. CDR1 and CDR2 (germline): LNHNV, YYDKDF (reference sequence). V shed 5 bases, J shed 1 base, and the junction held 4 bases outside the gene matches.

The J gene is TRBJ2-1, the V gene TRBV29-1; no clear D gene. The V gene's germline CDR1 is SQVTM and CDR2 ANQGSEA. The germline V and J ends were trimmed by 0 bases and 10 bases, with 7 bases remaining between them. The CDR3 consists of 11 residues. CDR3 in amino acids: CSVEEQREQFF. The CDR3 DNA is TGCAGCGTTGAAGAACAACGAGAGCAGTTCTTC.

This clonotype was counted between two and nine times. At one end, the junction sequence differs from germline, possibly due to a read error. The genes are TRBV7-2 and TRBJ1-3, with D uncertain. Per germline, CDR1 SGHTA and CDR2 FQGNSA. CDR3 length: 13 residues. The CDR3 coding sequence is TGCGCCAGCAGTGACCGCTCTGGAAACACCATATATTTT. This gives the protein CASSDRSGNTIYF.

The CDR3 bases are TGCAGCGTTGAAGCCTCGACTAGCGGGGGACGGGATACGCAGTATTTT. It encodes CSVEASTSGGRDTQYF. The genes are TRBV29-1 and TRBJ2-3; 12 nucleotides align to TRBD2. The germline CDR1 and CDR2 sequences are SQVTM and ANQGSEA. The CDR3 runs 16 residues. With 1 base clipped from V and 6 bases from J, the junction kept 8 bases outside the gene matches.

As regards this clonotype: Mismatch with germline at one junction end may stem from a read error. The rearrangement links TRBV10-3 to TRBJ2-5, with 15 positions matching TRBD2. Looked up from germline, CDR1 is ENHRY and CDR2 is SYGVKD. This CDR3 comprises 15 residues. In nucleotides, the CDR3 is TGTGCCATCAGTGGGGGACTAGCGGGGGGAGAGATCCAGTACTTC. It is translated as CAISGGLAGGEIQYF.

This chain links TRBV5-6 with TRBJ2-7; no clear D gene. Germline V gene sequence: CDR1 SGHDT, CDR2 YYEEEE. Trimming took off 3 bases at V and 7 bases at J, with 17 bases between the two ends. The CDR3 sequence is 14 residues long. The CDR3 here is CASSSWWSFGEQYF. CDR3 bases: TGTGCCAGCAGCTCGTGGTGGTCCTTCGGTGAGCAGTACTTC.

This clonotype came up once. The J gene is TRBJ2-1, the V gene TRBV5-4; no definite D call. The V end was cut by 2 bases, the J end by 7 bases, with 13 bases between. The CDR3 sequence is 14 residues long. Germline assignment: CDR1 SGHNT and CDR2 YYREEE (reference sequence). The CDR3 loop is CASSFGVGQNEQFF. The CDR3 DNA reads as TGTGCCAGCAGCTTTGGGGTAGGGCAGAATGAGCAGTTCTTC.

In its sample, this clonotype ranks as medium-sized. The chain couples TRBV4-1 to TRBJ2-7; D remains ambiguous. The V gene lost 1 base and the J gene lost 4 bases, with 11 bases spanning the gap. The CDR3 runs to 14 residues. Germline CDR1 MGHRA, CDR2 YSYEKL. The CDR3 DNA sequence: TGCGCCAGCAGCCAAGTTCTGGTTGGGTACGAGCAGTACTTC. Translating gives CASSQVLVGYEQYF.

The chain uses TRBV7-3 and TRBJ1-1, with D uncertain. The V and J ends lost 9 bases and 0 bases respectively, with 11 bases between them. Germline CDR1 is SGHTA and CDR2 is FQGTGA. The CDR3 consists of 13 residues. The CDR3 region has the DNA TGTGCCAGTAGTCCAACAGTGAACACTGAAGCTTTCTTT. This sequence encodes CASSPTVNTEAFF.

The chain carries TRBV29-1 and TRBJ2-5; the D gene is possibly TRBD1 (7 bases). CDR1 is SQVTM and CDR2 is ANQGSEA in the germline V gene. V gave up 8 bases and J gave up 2 bases, with 15 bases separating them. This CDR3 has 13 residues. Written as DNA, the CDR3 is TGCAGCACGGGGGACAGACTGCAAGAGACCCAGTACTTC. The encoded protein is CSTGDRLQETQYF.